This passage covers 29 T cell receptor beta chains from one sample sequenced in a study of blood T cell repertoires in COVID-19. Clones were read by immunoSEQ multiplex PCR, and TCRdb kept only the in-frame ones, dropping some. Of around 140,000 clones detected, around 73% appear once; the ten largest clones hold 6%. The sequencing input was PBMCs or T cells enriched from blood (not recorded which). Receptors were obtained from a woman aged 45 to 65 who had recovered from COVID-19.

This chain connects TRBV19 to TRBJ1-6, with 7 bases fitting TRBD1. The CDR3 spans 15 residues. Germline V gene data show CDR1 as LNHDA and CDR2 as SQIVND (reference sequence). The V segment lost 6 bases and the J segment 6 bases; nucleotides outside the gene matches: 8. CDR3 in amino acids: CASSRPGQLNSPLHF. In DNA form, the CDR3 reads TGTGCCAGTAGCCGCCCGGGACAGCTTAATTCACCCCTCCACTTT.

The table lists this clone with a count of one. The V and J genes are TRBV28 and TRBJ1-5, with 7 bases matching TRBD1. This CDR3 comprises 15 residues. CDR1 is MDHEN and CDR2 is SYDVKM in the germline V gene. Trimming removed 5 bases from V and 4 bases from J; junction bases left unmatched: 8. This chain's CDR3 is CASSPRTGANQPQHF. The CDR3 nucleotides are TGTGCCAGCAGTCCACGTACAGGGGCTAATCAGCCCCAGCATTTT.

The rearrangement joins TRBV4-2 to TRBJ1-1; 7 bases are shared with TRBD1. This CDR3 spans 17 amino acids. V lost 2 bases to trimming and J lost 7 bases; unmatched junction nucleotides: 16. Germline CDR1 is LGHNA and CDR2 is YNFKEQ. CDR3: CASSQSPSGIGQVEAFF. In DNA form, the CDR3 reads TGTGCCAGCAGCCAAAGCCCCTCCGGGATTGGACAGGTTGAAGCTTTCTTT.

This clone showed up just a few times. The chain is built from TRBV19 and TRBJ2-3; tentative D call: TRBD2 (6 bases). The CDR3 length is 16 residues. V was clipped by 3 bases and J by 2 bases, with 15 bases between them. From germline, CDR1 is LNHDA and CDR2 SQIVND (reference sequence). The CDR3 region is CASSIGRGLATDTQYF. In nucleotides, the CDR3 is TGTGCCAGTAGTATTGGTCGGGGACTGGCCACAGATACGCAGTATTTT.

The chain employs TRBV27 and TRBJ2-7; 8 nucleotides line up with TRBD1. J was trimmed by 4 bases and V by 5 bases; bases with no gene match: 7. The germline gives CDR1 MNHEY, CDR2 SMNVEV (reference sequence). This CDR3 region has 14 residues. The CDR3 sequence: CASSLGDRRYEQYF. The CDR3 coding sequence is TGTGCCAGCAGTCTCGGGGACAGGCGGTACGAGCAGTACTTC.

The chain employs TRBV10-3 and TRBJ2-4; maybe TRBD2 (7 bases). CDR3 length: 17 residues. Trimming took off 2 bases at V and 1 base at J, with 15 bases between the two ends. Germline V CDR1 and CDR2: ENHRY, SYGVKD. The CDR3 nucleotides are TGTGCCATCAGTGAGCGGGGGGCTGGAGTGGCCAAAAACATTCAGTACTTC. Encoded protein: CAISERGAGVAKNIQYF.

CDR3 nucleotide sequence: TGTGCCAGCAGCGTAGTTGACTGGGCTAACTATGGCTACACCTTC. Translation gives CASSVVDWANYGYTF. The chain recombines TRBV9 with TRBJ1-2; D call uncertain. Trimming cost V 0 bases and J 0 bases, with 9 bases left between them. Germline V lookup: CDR1 SGDLS, CDR2 YYNGEE. This CDR3 has 15 amino acids.

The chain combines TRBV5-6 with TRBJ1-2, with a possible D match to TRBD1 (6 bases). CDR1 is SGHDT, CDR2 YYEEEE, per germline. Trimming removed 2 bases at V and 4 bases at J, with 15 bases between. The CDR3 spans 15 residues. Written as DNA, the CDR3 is TGTGCCAGCAGCTTCCGGACAGCCGGAGTCTATGGCTACACCTTC. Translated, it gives CASSFRTAGVYGYTF.

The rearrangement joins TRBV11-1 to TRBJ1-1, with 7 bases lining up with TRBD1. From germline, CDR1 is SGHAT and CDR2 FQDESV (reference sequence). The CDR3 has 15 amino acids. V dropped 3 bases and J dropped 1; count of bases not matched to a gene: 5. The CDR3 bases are TGTGCCAGCAGCTTTTCAGGGACAGAGAACACTGAAGCTTTCTTT. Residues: CASSFSGTENTEAFF. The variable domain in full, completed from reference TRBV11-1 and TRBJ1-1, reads EAEVAQSPRYKITEKSQAVAFWCDPISGHATLYWYRQILGQGPELLVQFQDESVVDDSQLPKDRFSAERLKGVDSTLKIQPAELGDSAMYLCASSFSGTENTEAFFGQGTRLTVV.

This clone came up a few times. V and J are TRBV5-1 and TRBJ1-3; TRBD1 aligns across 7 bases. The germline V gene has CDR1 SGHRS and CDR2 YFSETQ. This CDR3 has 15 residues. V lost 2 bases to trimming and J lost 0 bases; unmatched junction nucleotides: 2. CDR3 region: CASSFTGASGNTIYF. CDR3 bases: TGCGCCAGCAGCTTTACAGGGGCCTCTGGAAACACCATATATTTT.

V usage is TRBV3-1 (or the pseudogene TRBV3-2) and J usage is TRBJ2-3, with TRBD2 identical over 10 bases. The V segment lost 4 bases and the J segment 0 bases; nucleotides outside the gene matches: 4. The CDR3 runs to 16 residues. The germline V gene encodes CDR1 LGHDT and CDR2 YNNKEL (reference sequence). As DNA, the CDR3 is TGTGCCAGCAGCCGGGGACTAGCGAGTAGCACAGATACGCAGTATTTT. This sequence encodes CASSRGLASSTDTQYF.

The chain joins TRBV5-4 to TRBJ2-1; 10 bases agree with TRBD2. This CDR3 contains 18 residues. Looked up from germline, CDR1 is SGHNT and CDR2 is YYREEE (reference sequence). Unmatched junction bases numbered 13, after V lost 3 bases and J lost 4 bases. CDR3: CASSSGVAGGLAYNEQFF. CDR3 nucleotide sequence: TGTGCCAGCAGCTCGGGGGTAGCGGGGGGCCTCGCTTACAATGAGCAGTTCTTC.

CDR3 region: CAWSASGGYEQYF. CDR3 nucleotide sequence: TGTGCCTGGAGTGCTAGCGGGGGATACGAGCAGTACTTC. This rearrangement joins TRBV30 to TRBJ2-7; 10 positions agree with TRBD2. Germline CDR1 is GTSNPN and CDR2 is SVGIG (reference sequence). The CDR3 is 13 amino acids. After removal of 1 base from V and 4 bases from J, the junction contained 1 base not matched to a gene.

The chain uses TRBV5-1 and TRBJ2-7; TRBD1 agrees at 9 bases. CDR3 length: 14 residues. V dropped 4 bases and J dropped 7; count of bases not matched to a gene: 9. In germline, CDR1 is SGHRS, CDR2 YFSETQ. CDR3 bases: TGCGCCAGCAGCGAGGGGGACAGGGCTGGGGAGCAGTACGTC. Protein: CASSEGDRAGEQYV.

Here the CDR3 reads CASSRTGSGSFSNQPQHF. CDR3 in DNA: TGTGCCAGCAGCCGTACAGGGTCAGGCAGTTTTAGCAATCAGCCCCAGCATTTT. The chain has TRBV7-9 and TRBJ1-5, with a tentative D call TRBD1 (6 bases). Trimming took 5 bases from V and 0 from J, leaving 20 bases between them. Germline CDR1 reads SEHNR; CDR2 reads FQNEAQ (reference sequence). The length of the CDR3 is 18 residues.

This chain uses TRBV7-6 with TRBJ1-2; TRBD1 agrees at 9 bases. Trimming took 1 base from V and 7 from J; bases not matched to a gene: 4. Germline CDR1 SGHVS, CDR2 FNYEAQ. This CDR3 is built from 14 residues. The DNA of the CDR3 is TGTGCCAGCAGCTTAGGGACAGGGGCCGGTGGCTACACCTTC. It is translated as CASSLGTGAGGYTF.

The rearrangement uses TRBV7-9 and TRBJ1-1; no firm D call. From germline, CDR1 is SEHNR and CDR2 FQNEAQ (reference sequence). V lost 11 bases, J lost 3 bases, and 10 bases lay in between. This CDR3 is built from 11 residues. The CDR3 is CASTIYTEAFF. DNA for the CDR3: TGTGCCTCTACTATCTACACTGAAGCTTTCTTT.

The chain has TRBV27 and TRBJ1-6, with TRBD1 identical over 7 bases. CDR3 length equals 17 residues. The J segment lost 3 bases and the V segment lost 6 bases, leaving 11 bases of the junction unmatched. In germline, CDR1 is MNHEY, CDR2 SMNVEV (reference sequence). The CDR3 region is CASREVGGGVYNSPLHF. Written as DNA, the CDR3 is TGTGCCAGCAGGGAGGTCGGAGGGGGCGTCTATAATTCACCCCTCCACTTT.

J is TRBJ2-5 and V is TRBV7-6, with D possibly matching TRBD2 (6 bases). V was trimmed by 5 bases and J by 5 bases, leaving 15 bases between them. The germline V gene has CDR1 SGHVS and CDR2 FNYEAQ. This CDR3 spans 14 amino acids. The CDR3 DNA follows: TGTGCCAGCAGCCTCGGGACTTTTGTGGAGACCCAGTACTTC. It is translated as CASSLGTFVETQYF. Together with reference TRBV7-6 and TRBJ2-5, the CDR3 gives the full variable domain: GAGVSQSPRYKVTKRGQDVALRCDPISGHVSLYWYRQALGQGPEFLTYFNYEAQQDKSGLPNDRFSAERPEGSISTLTIQRTEQRDSAMYRCASSLGTFVETQYFGPGTRLLVL.

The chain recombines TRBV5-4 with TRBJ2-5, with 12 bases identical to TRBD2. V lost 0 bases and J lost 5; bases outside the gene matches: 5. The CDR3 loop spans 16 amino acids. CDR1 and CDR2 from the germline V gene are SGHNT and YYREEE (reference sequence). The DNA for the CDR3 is TGTGCCAGCAGCTTGGCACTAGCGGGGGGCGATGAGACCCAGTACTTC. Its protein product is CASSLALAGGDETQYF.

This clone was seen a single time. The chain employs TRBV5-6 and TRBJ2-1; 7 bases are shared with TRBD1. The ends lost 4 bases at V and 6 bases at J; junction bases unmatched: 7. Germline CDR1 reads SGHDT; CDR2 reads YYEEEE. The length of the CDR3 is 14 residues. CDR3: CASSTGQAGNEQFF. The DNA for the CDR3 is TGTGCCAGCAGCACCGGACAGGCAGGCAATGAGCAGTTCTTC.

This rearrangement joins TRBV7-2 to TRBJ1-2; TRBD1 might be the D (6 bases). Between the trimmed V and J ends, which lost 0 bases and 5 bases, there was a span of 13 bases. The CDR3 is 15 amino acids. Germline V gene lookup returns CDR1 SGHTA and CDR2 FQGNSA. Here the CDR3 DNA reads TGTGCCAGCAGCTTAGCCGTTGGGGGGGCTTATGGCTACACCTTC. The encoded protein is CASSLAVGGAYGYTF.

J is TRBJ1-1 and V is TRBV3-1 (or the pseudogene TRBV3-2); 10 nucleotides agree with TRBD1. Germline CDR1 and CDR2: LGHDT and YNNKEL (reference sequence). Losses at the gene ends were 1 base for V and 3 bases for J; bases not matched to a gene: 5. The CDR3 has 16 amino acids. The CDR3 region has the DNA TGTGCCAGCAGCCAAGGACAGGGGGCGCAATACACTGAAGCTTTCTTT. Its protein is CASSQGQGAQYTEAFF.

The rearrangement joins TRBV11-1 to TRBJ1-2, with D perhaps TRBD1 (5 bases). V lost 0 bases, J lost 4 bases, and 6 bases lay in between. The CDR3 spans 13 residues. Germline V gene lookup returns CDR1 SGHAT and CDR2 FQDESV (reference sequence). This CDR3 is CASSLAQGYGYTF. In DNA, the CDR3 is TGTGCCAGCAGCTTAGCCCAGGGCTATGGCTACACCTTC.

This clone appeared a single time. The CDR3 here is CASSQDRVDSPLHF. The CDR3 region has the DNA TGTGCCAGCAGCCAAGACAGGGTAGATTCACCCCTCCACTTT. The J gene is TRBJ1-6, the V gene TRBV7-6, with 7 nucleotides matching TRBD1. CDR3 length: 14 amino acids. Germline CDR1 and CDR2: SGHVS and FNYEAQ. V dropped 5 bases and J dropped 8; count of bases not matched to a gene: 6.

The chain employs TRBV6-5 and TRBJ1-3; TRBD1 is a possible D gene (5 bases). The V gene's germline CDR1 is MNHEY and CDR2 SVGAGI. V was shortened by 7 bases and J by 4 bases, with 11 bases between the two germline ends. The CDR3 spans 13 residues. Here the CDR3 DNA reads TGTGCCAGCAAAAGGGGTTCCGGAAACACCATATATTTT. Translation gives CASKRGSGNTIYF.

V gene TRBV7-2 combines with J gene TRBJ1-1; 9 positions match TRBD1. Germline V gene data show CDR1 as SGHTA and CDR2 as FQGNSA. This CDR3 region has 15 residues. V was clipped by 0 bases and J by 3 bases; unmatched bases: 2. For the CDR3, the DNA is TGTGCCAGCAGCTTAGCCGACAGGGGGTACACTGAAGCTTTCTTT. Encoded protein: CASSLADRGYTEAFF.

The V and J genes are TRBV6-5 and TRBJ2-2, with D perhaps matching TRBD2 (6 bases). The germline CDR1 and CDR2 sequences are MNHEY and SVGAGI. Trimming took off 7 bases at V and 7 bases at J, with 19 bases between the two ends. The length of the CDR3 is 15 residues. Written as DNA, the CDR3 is TGTGCCAGCACCCCCGTGCGGGGCATCGGCGGGGAGCTGTTTTTT. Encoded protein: CASTPVRGIGGELFF.

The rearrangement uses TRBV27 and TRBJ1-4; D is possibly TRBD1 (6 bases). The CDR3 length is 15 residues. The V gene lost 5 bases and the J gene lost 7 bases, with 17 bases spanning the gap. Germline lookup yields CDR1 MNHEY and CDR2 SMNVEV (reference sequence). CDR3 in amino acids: CASSPLTGKGEKLFF. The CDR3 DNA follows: TGTGCCAGCAGTCCCCTAACAGGGAAGGGTGAAAAACTGTTTTTT. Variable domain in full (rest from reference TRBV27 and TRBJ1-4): EAQVTQNPRYLITVTGKKLTVTCSQNMNHEYMSWYRQDPGLGLRQIYYSMNVEVTDKGDVPEGYKVSRKEKRNFPLILESPSPNQTSLYFCASSPLTGKGEKLFFGSGTQLSVL.